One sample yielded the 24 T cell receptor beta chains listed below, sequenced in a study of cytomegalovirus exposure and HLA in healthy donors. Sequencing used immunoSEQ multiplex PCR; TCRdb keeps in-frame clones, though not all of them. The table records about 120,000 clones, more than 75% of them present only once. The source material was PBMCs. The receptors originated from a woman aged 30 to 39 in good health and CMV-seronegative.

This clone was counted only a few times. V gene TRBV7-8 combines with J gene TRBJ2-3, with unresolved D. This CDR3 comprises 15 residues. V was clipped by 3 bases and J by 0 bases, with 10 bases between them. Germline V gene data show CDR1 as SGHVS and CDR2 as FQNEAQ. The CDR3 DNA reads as TGTGCCAGCAGCTTTCTTCCGGTCAGCACAGATACGCAGTATTTT. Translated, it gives CASSFLPVSTDTQYF.

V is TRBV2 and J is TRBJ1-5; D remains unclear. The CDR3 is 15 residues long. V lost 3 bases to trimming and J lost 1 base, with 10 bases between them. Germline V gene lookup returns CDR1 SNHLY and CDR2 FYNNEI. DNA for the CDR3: TGTGCCAGCAGTGAGATGAGGAGGAGCAATCAGCCCCAGCATTTT. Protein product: CASSEMRRSNQPQHF.

The CDR3 region is CASSLESGRETQYF. CDR3 in DNA: TGCGCCAGCAGCTTGGAGTCGGGGAGGGAGACCCAGTACTTC. The chain combines TRBV5-1 with TRBJ2-5; D possibly corresponds to TRBD2 (6 bases). Germline V CDR1 and CDR2: SGHRS, YFSETQ. V was shortened by 0 bases and J by 5 bases, with 11 bases between the two germline ends. This CDR3 region has 14 residues.

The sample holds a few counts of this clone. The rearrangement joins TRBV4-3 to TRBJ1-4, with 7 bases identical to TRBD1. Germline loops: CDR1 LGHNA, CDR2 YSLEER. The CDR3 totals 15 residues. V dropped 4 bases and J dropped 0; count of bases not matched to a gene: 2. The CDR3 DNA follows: TGCGCCAGCAGCCCTGGGACAGCAACTAATGAAAAACTGTTTTTT. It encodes CASSPGTATNEKLFF.

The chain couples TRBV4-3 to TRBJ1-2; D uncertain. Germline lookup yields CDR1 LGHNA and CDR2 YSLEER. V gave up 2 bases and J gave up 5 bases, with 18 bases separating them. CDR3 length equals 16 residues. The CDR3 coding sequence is TGCGCCAGCAGCCAACCGCGGAAGGAGAGAAATTATGGCTACACCTTC. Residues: CASSQPRKERNYGYTF.

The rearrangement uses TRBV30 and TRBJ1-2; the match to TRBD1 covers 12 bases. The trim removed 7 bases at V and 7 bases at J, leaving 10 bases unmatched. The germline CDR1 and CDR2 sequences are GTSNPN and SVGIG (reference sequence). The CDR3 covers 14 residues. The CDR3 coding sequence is TGTGCCTCCCCGGGACAGGGGGCGAGTGGTGGCTACACCTTC. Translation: CASPGQGASGGYTF.

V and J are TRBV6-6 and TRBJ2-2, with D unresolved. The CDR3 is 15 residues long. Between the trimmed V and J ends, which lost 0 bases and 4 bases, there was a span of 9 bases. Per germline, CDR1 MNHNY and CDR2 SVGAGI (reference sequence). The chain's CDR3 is CASSYSHGVTGELFF. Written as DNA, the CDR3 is TGTGCCAGCAGTTACTCGCACGGAGTCACCGGGGAGCTGTTTTTT.

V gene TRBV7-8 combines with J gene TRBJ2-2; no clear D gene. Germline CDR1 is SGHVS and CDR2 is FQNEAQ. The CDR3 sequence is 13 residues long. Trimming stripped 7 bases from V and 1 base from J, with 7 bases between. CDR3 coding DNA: TGTGCCAGCACACGGTTGAACACCGGGGAGCTGTTTTTT. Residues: CASTRLNTGELFF.

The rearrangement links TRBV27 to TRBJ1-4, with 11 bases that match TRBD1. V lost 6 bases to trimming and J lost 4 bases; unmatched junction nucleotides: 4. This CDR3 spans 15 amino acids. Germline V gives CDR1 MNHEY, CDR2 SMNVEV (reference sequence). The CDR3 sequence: CASSGTGGGNEKLFF. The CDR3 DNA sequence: TGTGCCAGCAGCGGGACAGGGGGAGGTAATGAAAAACTGTTTTTT.

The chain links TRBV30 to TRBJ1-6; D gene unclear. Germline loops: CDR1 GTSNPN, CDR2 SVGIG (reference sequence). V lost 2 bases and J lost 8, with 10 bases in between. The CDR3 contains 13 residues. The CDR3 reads CAWSPENDSPLHF. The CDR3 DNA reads TGTGCCTGGAGTCCAGAAAATGATTCACCCCTCCACTTT.

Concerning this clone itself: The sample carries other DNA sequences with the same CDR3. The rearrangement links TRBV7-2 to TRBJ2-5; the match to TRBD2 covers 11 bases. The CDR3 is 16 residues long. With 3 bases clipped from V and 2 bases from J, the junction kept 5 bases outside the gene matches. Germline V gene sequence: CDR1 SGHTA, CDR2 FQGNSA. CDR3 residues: CASSLGLAGGQETQYF. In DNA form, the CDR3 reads TGTGCCAGCAGCTTGGGCCTAGCGGGGGGACAAGAGACCCAGTACTTC.

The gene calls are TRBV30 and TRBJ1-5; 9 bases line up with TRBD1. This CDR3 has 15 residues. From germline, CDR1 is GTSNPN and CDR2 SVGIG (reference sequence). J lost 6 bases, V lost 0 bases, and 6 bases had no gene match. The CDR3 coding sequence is TGTGCCTGGAGTGTAGGGGACAGGGAGGCTCAGCCCCAGCATTTT. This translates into CAWSVGDREAQPQHF.

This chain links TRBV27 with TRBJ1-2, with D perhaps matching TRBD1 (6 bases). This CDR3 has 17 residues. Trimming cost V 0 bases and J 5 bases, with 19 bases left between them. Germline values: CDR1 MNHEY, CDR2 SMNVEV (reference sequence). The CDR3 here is CASSLSIPSGTWYGYTF. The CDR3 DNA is TGTGCCAGCAGTTTATCCATTCCTTCCGGGACATGGTATGGCTACACCTTC.

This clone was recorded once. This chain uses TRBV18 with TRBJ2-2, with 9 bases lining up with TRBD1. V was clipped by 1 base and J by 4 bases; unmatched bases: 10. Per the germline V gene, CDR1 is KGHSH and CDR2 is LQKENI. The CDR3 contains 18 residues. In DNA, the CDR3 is TGTGCCAGCTCACCACGGTTTACAGGACAGGGGAGCACCGGGGAGCTGTTTTTT. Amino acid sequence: CASSPRFTGQGSTGELFF.

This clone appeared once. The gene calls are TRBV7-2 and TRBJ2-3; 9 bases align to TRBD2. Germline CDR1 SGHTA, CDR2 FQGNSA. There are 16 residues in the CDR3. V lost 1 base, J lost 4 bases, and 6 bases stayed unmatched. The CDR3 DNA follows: TGTGCCAGCAGCTTAGGGCGGGGGGGTTTCGCAGATACGCAGTATTTT. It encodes CASSLGRGGFADTQYF.

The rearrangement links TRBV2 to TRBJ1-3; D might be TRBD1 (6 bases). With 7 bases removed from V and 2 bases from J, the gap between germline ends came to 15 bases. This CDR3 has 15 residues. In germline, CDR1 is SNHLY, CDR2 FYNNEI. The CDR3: CASTGGYRAGNTIYF. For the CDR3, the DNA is TGTGCCAGCACGGGGGGATACAGGGCTGGAAACACCATATATTTT.

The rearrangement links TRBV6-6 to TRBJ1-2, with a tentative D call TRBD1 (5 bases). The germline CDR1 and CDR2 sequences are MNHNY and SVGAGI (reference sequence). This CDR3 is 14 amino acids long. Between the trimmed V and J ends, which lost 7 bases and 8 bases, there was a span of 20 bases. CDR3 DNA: TGTGCCAGCACCAATACGGCTCAGGGCTCCGGCTACACCTTC. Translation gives CASTNTAQGSGYTF.

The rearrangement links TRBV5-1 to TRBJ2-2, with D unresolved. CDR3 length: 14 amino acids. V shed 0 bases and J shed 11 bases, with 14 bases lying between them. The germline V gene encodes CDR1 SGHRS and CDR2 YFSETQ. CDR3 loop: CASSLAVHSKELFF. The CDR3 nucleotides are TGCGCCAGCAGCTTGGCCGTTCACAGCAAAGAGCTGTTTTTT.

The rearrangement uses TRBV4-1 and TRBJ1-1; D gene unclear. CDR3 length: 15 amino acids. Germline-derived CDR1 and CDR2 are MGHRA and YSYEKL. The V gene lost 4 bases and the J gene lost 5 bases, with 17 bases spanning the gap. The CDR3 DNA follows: TGCGCCAGCAGCCTCGGAGGGCTCGGGAGGACTGAAGCTTTCTTT. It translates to CASSLGGLGRTEAFF.

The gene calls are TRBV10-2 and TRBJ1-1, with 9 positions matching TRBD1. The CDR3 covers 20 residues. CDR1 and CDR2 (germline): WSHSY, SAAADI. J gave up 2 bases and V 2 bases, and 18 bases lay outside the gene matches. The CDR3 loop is CASSEPHRLRGQGLNTEAFF. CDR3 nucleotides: TGCGCCAGCAGTGAGCCTCACCGCCTCCGGGGACAGGGCTTAAACACTGAAGCTTTCTTT.

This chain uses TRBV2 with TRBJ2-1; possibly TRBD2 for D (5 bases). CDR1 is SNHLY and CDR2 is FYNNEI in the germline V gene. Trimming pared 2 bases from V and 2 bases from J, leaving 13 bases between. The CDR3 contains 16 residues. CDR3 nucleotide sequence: TGTGCCAGCAGTGAAAAAACTAGTAGCCCCTACAATGAGCAGTTCTTC. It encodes CASSEKTSSPYNEQFF.

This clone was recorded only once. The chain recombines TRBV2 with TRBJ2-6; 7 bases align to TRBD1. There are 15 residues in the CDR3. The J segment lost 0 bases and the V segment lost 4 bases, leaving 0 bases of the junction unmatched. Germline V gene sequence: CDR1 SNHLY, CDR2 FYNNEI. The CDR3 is CASSGDSSGANVLTF. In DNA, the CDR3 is TGTGCCAGCAGTGGGGACAGCTCTGGGGCCAACGTCCTGACTTTC. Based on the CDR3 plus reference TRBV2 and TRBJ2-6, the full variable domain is EPEVTQTPSHQVTQMGQEVILRCVPISNHLYFYWYRQILGQKVEFLVSFYNNEISEKSEIFDDQFSVERPDGSNFTLKIRSTKLEDSAMYFCASSGDSSGANVLTFGAGSRLTVL.

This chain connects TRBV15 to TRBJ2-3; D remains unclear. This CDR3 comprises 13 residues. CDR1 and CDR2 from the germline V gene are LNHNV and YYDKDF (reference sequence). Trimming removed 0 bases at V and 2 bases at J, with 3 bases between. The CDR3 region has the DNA TGTGCCACCAGCAGAGACTTCACAGATACGCAGTATTTT. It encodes CATSRDFTDTQYF.

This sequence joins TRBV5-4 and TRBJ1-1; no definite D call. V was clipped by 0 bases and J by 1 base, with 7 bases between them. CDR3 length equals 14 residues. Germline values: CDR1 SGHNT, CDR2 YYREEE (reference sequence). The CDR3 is CASSLAQQNTEAFF. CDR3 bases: TGTGCCAGCAGCTTGGCACAGCAGAACACTGAAGCTTTCTTT.